Listed below are T cell receptor beta chains from one sample, sequenced in a study of blood T cell repertoires in COVID-19. Here immunoSEQ multiplex PCR was the method, and the copy in TCRdb shows in-frame clones only, minus some. The sample lists some 240,000 clones; around 80% were seen once. The sequenced material came from peripheral blood. The receptors come from a woman aged 40-49 years who had recovered from COVID-19. CDR3s include the opening cysteine and the closing phenylalanine or tryptophan. The D gene is left open where the match is weak. Not every row has a clone size; where given, it reads once, few, many or a size class.

>.|.|TRBJ1-3|TRBV28
TGTGCCAGCAGCCCGGACACGATCTCTGGAAACACCATATATTTT
CASSPDTISGNTIYF
>once|.|TRBJ1-3|TRBV18
TGTGCCAGCTCCCTAGAACCCGCAAACTCTGGAAACACCATATATTTT
CASSLEPANSGNTIYF
>many|.|TRBJ1-4|TRBV30
TGTGCCTCGGAAACTTGGGGGGGTGAAAAACTGTTTTTT
CASETWGGEKLFF
>.|.|TRBJ1-5|TRBV28
TGTGCCTCCTTTGAACATAGCAATCAGCCCCAGCATTTT
CASFEHSNQPQHF
>once|.|TRBJ2-3|TRBV5-6
TGTGCCAGCGATTCGGGTCCTAGCACAGATACGCAGTATTTT
CASDSGPSTDTQYF
>.|TRBD1|TRBJ2-7|TRBV5-1
TGCGCCAGCAGCATGCCGGGACAGGGGGCCTCCGAGCAGTACTTC
CASSMPGQGASEQYF
>.|TRBD2|TRBJ2-3|TRBV5-1
TGCGCCAGCAGCGCCCGGACTAGTGGCACAGATACGCAGTATTTT
CASSARTSGTDTQYF
>.|.|TRBJ2-2|TRBV3-1/TRBV3-2
TGTGCCAGCAGCCAAGAAGGATGGGGCAAAACCGGGGAGCTGTTTTTT
CASSQEGWGKTGELFF
>few|TRBD1|TRBJ2-4|TRBV3-1/TRBV3-2
TGTGCCAGCAGCCCAACGACAGGGCCAAAGAAAAACATTCAGTACTTC
CASSPTTGPKKNIQYF
>.|.|TRBJ1-1|TRBV10-2
TGCGCCAGCAGTGATGGACAGACTTACACTGAAGCTTTCTTT
CASSDGQTYTEAFF
>.|.|TRBJ1-3|TRBV19
TGTGCCAGTAGTATATCCCACCGACATGGAAACACCATATATTTT
CASSISHRHGNTIYF
>.|TRBD1|TRBJ2-2|TRBV6-2/TRBV6-3
TGTGCCAGCAGTCGACAGGGTGGTTTGGGGCCCGGGGAGCTGTTTTTT
CASSRQGGLGPGELFF
>.|TRBD1|TRBJ1-1|TRBV18
TGTGCCAGCTCACCACGGCGACAGGGTAACCCTGAAGCTTTCTTT
CASSPRRQGNPEAFF
>.|TRBD1|TRBJ2-2|TRBV28
TGTGCCAGCAACACCTTGGGGACAGGGGTAAATACCGGGGAGCTGTTTTTT
CASNTLGTGVNTGELFF
>.|TRBD2|TRBJ2-5|TRBV5-1
TGCGCCAGCTTCCCCCCGGGAGGAGAGACCCAGTACTTC
CASFPPGGETQYF
>.|TRBD1|TRBJ2-2|TRBV19
TGTGCCACCGCCTGGACAGGGGCCCTGAACACCGGGGAGCTGTTTTTT
CATAWTGALNTGELFF
>.|.|TRBJ2-3|TRBV24-1
TGTGCCATATCTAGTGACACAGATACGCAGTATTTT
CAISSDTDTQYF
>.|.|TRBJ2-3|TRBV18
TGTGCCAGCTCACCACCGAATAACGGGGGAGATACGCAGTATTTT
CASSPPNNGGDTQYF
>once|.|TRBJ1-1|TRBV7-3
TGTGCCAGCAGACGACAGGTGAACACTGAAGCTTTCTTT
CASRRQVNTEAFF
>.|.|TRBJ2-3|TRBV7-9
TGTGCCAGCAGCTTAGTTCTCGGGGGGCATGATACGCAGTATTTT
CASSLVLGGHDTQYF
>.|.|TRBJ2-6|TRBV9
TGTGCCAGCAGCCGGGGGACCACCAACTCTGGGGCCAACGTCCTGACTTTC
CASSRGTTNSGANVLTF
>.|TRBD1|TRBJ1-5|TRBV18
TGTGCCAGCTCAGCGGCCCCGACAGGGACCAATCAGCCCCAGCATTTT
CASSAAPTGTNQPQHF